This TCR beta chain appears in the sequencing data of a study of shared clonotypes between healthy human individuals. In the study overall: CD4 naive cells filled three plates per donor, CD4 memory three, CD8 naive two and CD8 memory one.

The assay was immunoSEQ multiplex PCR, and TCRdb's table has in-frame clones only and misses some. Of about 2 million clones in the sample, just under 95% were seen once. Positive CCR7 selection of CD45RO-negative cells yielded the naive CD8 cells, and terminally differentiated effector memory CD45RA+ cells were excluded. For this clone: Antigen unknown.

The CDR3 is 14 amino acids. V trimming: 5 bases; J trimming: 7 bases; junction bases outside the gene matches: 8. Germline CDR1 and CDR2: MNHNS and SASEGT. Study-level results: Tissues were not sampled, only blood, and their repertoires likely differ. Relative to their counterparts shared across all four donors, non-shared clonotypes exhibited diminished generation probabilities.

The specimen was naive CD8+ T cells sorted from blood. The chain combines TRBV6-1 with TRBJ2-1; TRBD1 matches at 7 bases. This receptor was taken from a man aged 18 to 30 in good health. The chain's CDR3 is CASSYRQGGNEQFF. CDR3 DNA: TGTGCCAGCAGTTATAGACAGGGCGGTAATGAGCAGTTCTTC.